The T cell receptor (beta chain) under discussion was sequenced for a study of T cells in Graves' hyperthyroidism and ophthalmopathy. Amplification of TCR beta CDR3 regions used RNA as the template. TCR CDR3 regions were first amplified by RT-PCR with HTBI primers. TCRdb reprocessed the multiplex PCR reads via MiXCR and lists one record per CDR3 protein. This sample has about 840,000 distinct CDR3 sequences, with roughly 40% found just once. Lactation, pregnancy, other autoimmune disease or uncontrolled infection excluded patients. Diagnoses were made from clinical symptoms, serum measures (thyroxine and TRAb), thyroid ultrasound and orbital computed tomography. As regards this clonotype: A read error may produce the germline difference seen at one junction end.

The source is a man between 18 and 35 years old with Graves' hyperthyroidism. Sequenced input: blood.

CDR3 coding DNA: TGTGCCAGCAGCCATGGGACACGCTCAACTAATGAAAAACTGTTTTTT. It specifies CASSHGTRSTNEKLFF. The V gene is TRBV4-1, the J gene TRBJ1-4, with D perhaps matching TRBD1 (6 bases). Per germline, CDR1 MGHRA and CDR2 YSYEKL. CDR3 length: 16 residues.